One and the same sample provided the 12 T cell receptor beta chains below, sequenced in a study of T cells in placental villitis. The libraries were made with immunoSEQ v4. Clones were sequenced by immunoSEQ multiplex PCR, and TCRdb holds only the in-frame ones, with some missing. The sample comprises 450 to 550 clones, just over 95% of which are singletons, and 5% to 6.5% rests with the top ten. Sequencing input: placental tissue containing maternal and fetal cells. These receptor sequences come from a human donor in good health; the placental T cells may come from both mother and fetus.

This rearrangement joins TRBV2 to TRBJ1-5; D call uncertain. Deletions cut 0 bases from V and 7 bases from J, with 10 bases between. Per germline, CDR1 SNHLY and CDR2 FYNNEI. The CDR3 covers 14 residues. CDR3 coding DNA: TGTGCCAGCAGTGAAGCGCTTGGGCAGCAGCCCCAGCATTTT. Translated: CASSEALGQQPQHF.

CDR3 DNA sequence: TGTGCCATCAGTGGTAGCAATCAGCCCCAGCATTTT. This codes for CAISGSNQPQHF. The chain couples TRBV10-3 to TRBJ1-5, with D unclear. Germline loops: CDR1 ENHRY, CDR2 SYGVKD. The germline V and J ends were trimmed by 4 bases and 0 bases, with 1 base remaining between them. The CDR3 loop spans 12 amino acids.

V is TRBV19 and J is TRBJ2-1, with D possibly being TRBD2 (7 bases). Trimming removed 3 bases at V and 8 bases at J, with 17 bases between. This CDR3 region has 15 residues. Germline V gives CDR1 LNHDA, CDR2 SQIVND (reference sequence). CDR3 sequence reads: CASSIAGGRSDEQFF. The DNA of the CDR3 is TGTGCCAGTAGTATCGCCGGGGGGCGATCGGATGAGCAGTTCTTC.

V usage is TRBV6-1 and J usage is TRBJ2-3, with D unclear. Trimming stripped 2 bases from V and 4 bases from J, with 1 base between. In germline, CDR1 is MNHNS, CDR2 SASEGT. The length of the CDR3 is 11 residues. CDR3 protein: CASSEPDTQYF. Here the CDR3 DNA reads TGTGCCAGCAGTGAACCAGATACGCAGTATTTT.

J is TRBJ2-2 and V is TRBV9; D may be TRBD2 (5 bases). CDR1 is SGDLS and CDR2 is YYNGEE in the germline V gene. Trimming removed 0 bases from V and 2 bases from J, with 11 bases in between. CDR3 size: 16 residues. For the CDR3, the DNA is TGTGCCAGCAGCGTAGCTACCGGACTCAACACCGGGGAGCTGTTTTTT. It codes for CASSVATGLNTGELFF.

J is TRBJ1-2 and V is TRBV19, with unresolved D. CDR1 is LNHDA and CDR2 is SQIVND in the germline V gene (reference sequence). This CDR3 is 14 amino acids long. V dropped 3 bases and J dropped 2 bases, with 10 bases sitting between them. CDR3 protein: CASSMGGLNYGYTF. For the CDR3, the DNA is TGTGCCAGTAGTATGGGAGGCTTGAACTATGGCTACACCTTC.

The chain combines TRBV12-3 or TRBV12-4 with TRBJ1-5; D gene uncertain. V gave up 4 bases and J gave up 9 bases, with 10 bases separating them. CDR3 length: 12 amino acids. The CDR3 nucleotides read TGTGCCAGCAGTTCCACACCATGGCCCCAGCATTTT. Encoded protein: CASSSTPWPQHF.

The DNA for the CDR3 is TGTGCCAGCAGCCCCCGCCTAGCGATGAACACCGGGGAGCTGTTTTTT. Translated, it gives CASSPRLAMNTGELFF. V gene TRBV7-2 combines with J gene TRBJ2-2; the D gene is possibly TRBD2 (6 bases). In germline, CDR1 is SGHTA, CDR2 FQGNSA. Between the trimmed V and J ends, which lost 5 bases and 1 base, there was a span of 14 bases. This CDR3 spans 16 amino acids.

The chain recombines TRBV24-1 with TRBJ2-7; D is unresolved. Trimming shortened V by 7 bases and J by 0 bases, and 0 bases separated the two germline ends. The CDR3 contains 10 residues. Germline CDR1 reads KGHDR; CDR2 reads SFDVKD. The CDR3 spells CATSSYEQYV. The CDR3 nucleotides are TGTGCCACCAGCTCCTACGAGCAGTACGTC.

V is TRBV6-4 and J is TRBJ2-3, with 11 bases matching TRBD2. After removal of 0 bases from V and 2 bases from J, the junction contained 4 bases not matched to a gene. This CDR3 comprises 17 residues. In germline, CDR1 is MRHNA, CDR2 SNTAGT. CDR3 DNA: TGTGCCAGCAGTGACTCGCTAGCGGGGGGACACACAGATACGCAGTATTTT. It is translated as CASSDSLAGGHTDTQYF.

The chain employs TRBV4-1 and TRBJ2-5; a possible D gene is TRBD2 (5 bases). This CDR3 is 14 amino acids long. The ends were cut back, 2 bases at V and 3 bases at J, with 10 bases in the middle. The V gene's germline CDR1 is MGHRA and CDR2 YSYEKL. In DNA, the CDR3 is TGCGCCAGCAGCCAAAGCGGCCCTGAAGAGACCCAGTACTTC. This translates into CASSQSGPEETQYF.

This clone has just a few counts. This chain joins TRBV4-2 and TRBJ2-7, with 12 bases fitting TRBD2. This CDR3 is built from 12 residues. V lost 11 bases to trimming and J lost 6 bases; unmatched junction nucleotides: 5. From germline, CDR1 is LGHNA and CDR2 YNFKEQ. This CDR3 reads CAAGLAGREQYF. The CDR3 bases are TGTGCCGCGGGACTAGCGGGTCGCGAGCAGTACTTC.